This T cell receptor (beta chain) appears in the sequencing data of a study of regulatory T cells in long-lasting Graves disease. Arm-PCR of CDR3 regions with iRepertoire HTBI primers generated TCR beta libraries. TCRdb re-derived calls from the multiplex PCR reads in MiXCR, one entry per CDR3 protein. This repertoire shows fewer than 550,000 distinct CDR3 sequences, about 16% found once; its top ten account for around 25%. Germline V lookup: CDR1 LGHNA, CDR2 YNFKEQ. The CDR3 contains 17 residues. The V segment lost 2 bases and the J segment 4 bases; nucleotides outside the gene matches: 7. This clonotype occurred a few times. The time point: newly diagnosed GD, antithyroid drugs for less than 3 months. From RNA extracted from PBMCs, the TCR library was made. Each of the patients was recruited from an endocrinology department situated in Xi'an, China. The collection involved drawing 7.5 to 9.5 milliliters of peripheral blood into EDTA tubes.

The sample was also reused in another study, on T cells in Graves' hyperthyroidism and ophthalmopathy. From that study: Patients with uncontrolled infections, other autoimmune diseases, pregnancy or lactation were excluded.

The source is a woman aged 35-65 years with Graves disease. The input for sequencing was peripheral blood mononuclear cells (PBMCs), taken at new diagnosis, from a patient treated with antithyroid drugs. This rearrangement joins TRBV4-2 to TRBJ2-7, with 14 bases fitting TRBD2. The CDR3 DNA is TGTGCCAGCAGCCAATTGCGGACTAGCGGGGGGAGGTACGAGCAGTACTTC. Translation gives CASSQLRTSGGRYEQYF.